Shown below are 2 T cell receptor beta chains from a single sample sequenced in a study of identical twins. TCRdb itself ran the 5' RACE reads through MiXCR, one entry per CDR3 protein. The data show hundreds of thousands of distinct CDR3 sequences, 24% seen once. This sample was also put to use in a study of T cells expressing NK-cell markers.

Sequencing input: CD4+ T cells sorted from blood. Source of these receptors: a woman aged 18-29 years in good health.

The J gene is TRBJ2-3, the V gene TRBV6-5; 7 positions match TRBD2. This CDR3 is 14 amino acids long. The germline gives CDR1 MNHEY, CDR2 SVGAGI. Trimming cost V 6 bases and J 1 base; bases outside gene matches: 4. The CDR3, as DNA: TGTGCCAGCAGCAAACTAGCGCGCACAGATACGCAGTATTTT. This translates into CASSKLARTDTQYF.

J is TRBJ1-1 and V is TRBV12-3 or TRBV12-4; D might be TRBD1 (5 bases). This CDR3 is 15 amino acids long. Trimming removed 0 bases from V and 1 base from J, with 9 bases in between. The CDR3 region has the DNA TGTGCCAGCAGTTTAGCGACAGCCGCGAACACTGAAGCTTTCTTT. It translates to CASSLATAANTEAFF.